This TCR beta chain was captured in a study of blood T cell repertoires in COVID-19. Study details: T cells, B-cell-depleted T cells, or PBMCs supplied cDNA or gDNA.

V shed 5 bases, J shed 9 bases, and the junction held 7 bases outside the gene matches. From germline, CDR1 is MRHNA and CDR2 SNTAGT. The length of the CDR3 is 14 residues. Method: immunoSEQ multiplex PCR; TCRdb's copy keeps in-frame clones and lacks some. The sample has about 170,000 clones, roughly 89% seen once. The chain combines TRBV6-4 with TRBJ1-6; the match to TRBD1 covers 7 bases. The sequenced sample was peripheral blood. The source of this sequence is a man aged 18 to 35 with active or convalescent COVID-19. In nucleotides, the CDR3 is TGTGCCAGCAGTCCGGACAGGTGGGGTTCACCCCTCCACTTT. It encodes CASSPDRWGSPLHF.